This T cell receptor (beta chain) was obtained from a study of T cells after yellow fever vaccination. One entry per CDR3 protein, called by TCRdb with MiXCR from the 5' RACE reads. The sample shows some 500,000 distinct CDR3 sequences, roughly 14% of them seen only once. V dropped 0 bases and J dropped 4 bases, with 4 bases sitting between them. CDR1 MNHEY and CDR2 SVGAGI come from the germline V gene. This CDR3 region has 13 residues. Sequences were derived from PBMCs, sampled on the day of the yellow fever booster vaccination. The TCR comes from a man aged 30 to 45 who received the YFV17D yellow fever vaccine. The chain carries TRBV6-5 and TRBJ2-1; D is undetermined. The CDR3 sequence: CASSYSKYNEQFF. CDR3 nucleotide sequence: TGTGCCAGCAGTTACTCGAAATACAATGAGCAGTTCTTC.